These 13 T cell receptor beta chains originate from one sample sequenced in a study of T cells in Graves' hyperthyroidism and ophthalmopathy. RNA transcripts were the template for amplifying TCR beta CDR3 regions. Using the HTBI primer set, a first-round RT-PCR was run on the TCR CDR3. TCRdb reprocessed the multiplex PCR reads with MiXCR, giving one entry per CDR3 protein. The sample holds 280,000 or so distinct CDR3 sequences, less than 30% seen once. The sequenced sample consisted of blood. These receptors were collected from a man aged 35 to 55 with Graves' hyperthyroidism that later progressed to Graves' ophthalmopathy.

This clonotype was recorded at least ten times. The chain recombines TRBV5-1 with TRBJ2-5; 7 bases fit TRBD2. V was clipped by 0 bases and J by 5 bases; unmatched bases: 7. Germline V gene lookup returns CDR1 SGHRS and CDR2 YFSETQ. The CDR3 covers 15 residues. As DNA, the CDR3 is TGCGCCAGCAGCTTGGAAACTAGCGAAGGCGAGACCCAGTACTTC. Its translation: CASSLETSEGETQYF.

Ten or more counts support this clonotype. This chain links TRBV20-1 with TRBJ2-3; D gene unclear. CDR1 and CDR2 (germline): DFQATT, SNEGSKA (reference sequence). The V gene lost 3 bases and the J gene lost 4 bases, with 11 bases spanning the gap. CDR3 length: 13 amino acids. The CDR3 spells CSASSAFSDTQYF. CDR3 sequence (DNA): TGCAGTGCTAGCTCAGCGTTCTCAGATACGCAGTATTTT.

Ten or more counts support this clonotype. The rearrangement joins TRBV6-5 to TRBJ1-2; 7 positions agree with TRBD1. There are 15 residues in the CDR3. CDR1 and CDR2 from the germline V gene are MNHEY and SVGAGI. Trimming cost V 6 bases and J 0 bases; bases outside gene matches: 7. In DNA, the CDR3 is TGTGCCAGCAGCCTACAGGGGACTTCTAACTATGGCTACACCTTC. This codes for CASSLQGTSNYGYTF.

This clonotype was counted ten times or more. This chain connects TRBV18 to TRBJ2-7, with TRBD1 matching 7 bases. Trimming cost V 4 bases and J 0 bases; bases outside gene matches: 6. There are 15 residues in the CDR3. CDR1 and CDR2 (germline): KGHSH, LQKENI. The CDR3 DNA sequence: TGTGCCAGCTCACGGCAAGGACAGGCCTCCTACGAGCAGTACTTC. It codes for CASSRQGQASYEQYF. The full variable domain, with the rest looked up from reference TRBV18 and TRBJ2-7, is NAGVMQNPRHLVRRRGQEARLRCSPMKGHSHVYWYRQLPEEGLKFMVYLQKENIIDESGMPKERFSAEFPKEGPSILRIQQVVRGDSAAYFCASSRQGQASYEQYFGPGTRLTVT.

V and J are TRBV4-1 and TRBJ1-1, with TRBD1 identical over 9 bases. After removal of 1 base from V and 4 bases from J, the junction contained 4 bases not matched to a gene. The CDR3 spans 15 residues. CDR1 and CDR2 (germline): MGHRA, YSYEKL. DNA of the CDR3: TGCGCCAGCAGCCAAGCCGGGACAGGGTTCACTGAAGCTTTCTTT. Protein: CASSQAGTGFTEAFF.

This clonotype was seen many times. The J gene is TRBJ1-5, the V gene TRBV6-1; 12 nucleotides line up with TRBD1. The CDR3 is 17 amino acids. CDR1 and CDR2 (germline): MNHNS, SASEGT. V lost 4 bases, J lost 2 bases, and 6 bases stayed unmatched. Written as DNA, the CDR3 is TGTGCCAGCAGTGCGGGACAGGGGGCTCGGGGCAATCAGCCCCAGCATTTT. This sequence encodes CASSAGQGARGNQPQHF.

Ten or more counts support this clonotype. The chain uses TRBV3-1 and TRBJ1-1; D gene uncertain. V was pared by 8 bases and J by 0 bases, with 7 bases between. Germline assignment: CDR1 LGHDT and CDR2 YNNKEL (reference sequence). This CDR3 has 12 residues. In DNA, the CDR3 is TGTGCCAGCTCTGGGATGAACACTGAAGCTTTCTTT. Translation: CASSGMNTEAFF.

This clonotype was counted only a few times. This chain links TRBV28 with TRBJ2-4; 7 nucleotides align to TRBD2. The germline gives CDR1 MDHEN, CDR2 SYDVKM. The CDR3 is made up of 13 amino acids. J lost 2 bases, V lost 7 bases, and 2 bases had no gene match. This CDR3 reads CASNGGSKNIQYF. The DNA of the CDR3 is TGTGCCAGCAACGGGGGGTCCAAAAACATTCAGTACTTC.

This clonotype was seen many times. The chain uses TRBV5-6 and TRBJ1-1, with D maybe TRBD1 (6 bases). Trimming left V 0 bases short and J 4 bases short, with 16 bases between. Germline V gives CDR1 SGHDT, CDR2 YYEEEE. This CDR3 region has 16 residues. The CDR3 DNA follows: TGTGCCAGCAGCTTGGCCAGAGGGGGGGGGACCACTGAAGCTTTCTTT. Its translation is CASSLARGGGTTEAFF.

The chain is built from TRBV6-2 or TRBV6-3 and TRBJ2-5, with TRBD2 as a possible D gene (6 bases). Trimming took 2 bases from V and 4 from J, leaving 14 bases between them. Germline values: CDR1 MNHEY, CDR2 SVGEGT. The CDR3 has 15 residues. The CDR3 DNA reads TGTGCCAGCAGTTACGTCGGCGGCGGGGCAGAGACCCAGTACTTC. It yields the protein CASSYVGGGAETQYF.

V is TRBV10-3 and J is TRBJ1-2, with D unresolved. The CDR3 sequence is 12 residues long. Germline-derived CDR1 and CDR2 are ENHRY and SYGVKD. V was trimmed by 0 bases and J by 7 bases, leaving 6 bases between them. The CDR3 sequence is CAISESEAGYTF. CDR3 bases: TGTGCCATCAGTGAGTCCGAAGCTGGCTACACCTTC.

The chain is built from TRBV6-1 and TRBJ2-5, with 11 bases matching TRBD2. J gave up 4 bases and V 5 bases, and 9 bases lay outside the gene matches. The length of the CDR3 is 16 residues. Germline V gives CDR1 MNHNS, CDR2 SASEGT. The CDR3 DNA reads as TGTGCCAGCAGTCGGCCACTAGCGGGAGAGTCAGAGACCCAGTACTTC. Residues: CASSRPLAGESETQYF.

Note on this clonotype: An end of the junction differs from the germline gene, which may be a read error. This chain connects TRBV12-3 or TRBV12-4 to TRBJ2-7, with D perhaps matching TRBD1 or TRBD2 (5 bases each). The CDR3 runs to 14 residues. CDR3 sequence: CASSLGTFSYEQYF. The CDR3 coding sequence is TGTGCCAGCAGCTTAGGGACCTTCTCCTACGAGCAGTACTTC.